A single sample is the source of the 6 T cell receptor beta chains below, sequenced in a study of blood T cell repertoires in COVID-19. The method was immunoSEQ multiplex PCR; TCRdb's version includes in-frame clones alone and lacks a portion of them. The table shows 150,000 to 160,000 clones, with less than 95% occurring only once. The sequencing input was peripheral blood. The source is a man aged 50 to 60 with acute or convalescent COVID-19.

This clone was detected once. The chain employs TRBV5-1 and TRBJ2-2; D might be TRBD1 (5 bases). CDR3 size: 15 residues. V was clipped by 0 bases and J by 0 bases, with 6 bases between them. Germline V gene lookup returns CDR1 SGHRS and CDR2 YFSETQ. CDR3 amino acids: CASSLGTPNTGELFF. In nucleotides, the CDR3 is TGCGCCAGCAGCTTGGGGACACCGAACACCGGGGAGCTGTTTTTT.

The table lists this clone with a count of one. The genes are TRBV9 and TRBJ1-4; a weak D match, TRBD1 (6 bases). The germline V gene has CDR1 SGDLS and CDR2 YYNGEE. The CDR3 has 14 amino acids. V was clipped by 0 bases and J by 8 bases, with 11 bases between them. DNA for the CDR3: TGTGCCAGCAGCGTAGGGACAGCTCAGGAAAAACTGTTTTTT. It is translated as CASSVGTAQEKLFF.

Only a few counts were recorded for this clone. The chain has TRBV19 and TRBJ2-2, with 9 nucleotides matching TRBD1. The CDR3 loop spans 14 amino acids. The V gene's germline CDR1 is LNHDA and CDR2 SQIVND (reference sequence). Germline trimming cut 5 bases from V and 7 bases from J; bases unmatched to any gene: 5. CDR3: CASSGDREGGELFF. For the CDR3, the DNA is TGTGCCAGTAGTGGGGACAGGGAAGGCGGGGAGCTGTTTTTT.

The J gene is TRBJ1-6, the V gene TRBV21-1; the D call of TRBD1 is as the table states it, not checked on the DNA. TRBV21-1 is assigned pseudogene status. The CDR3 has 19 amino acids. CDR3 DNA: TGTGCCAGCCGGACAGGGGGCCGATTCGAGATAAGCTATAATTCACCCCTCCACTTT. Protein: CASRTGGRFEISYNSPLHF.

This clone was seen a single time. The chain couples TRBV21-1 to TRBJ2-7; the table's D call, TRBD1, was not checked against the DNA. TRBV21-1 is a pseudogene. The CDR3 length is 16 residues. The CDR3 DNA reads as TGTGCCAGCAGCTCCGTCCCAAGGGGGCCCGGAATAAAGCAGTACGTC. Translated: CASSSVPRGPGIKQYV.

The chain recombines TRBV6-5 with TRBJ1-5; 10 nucleotides align to TRBD1. The germline gives CDR1 MNHEY, CDR2 SVGAGI. This CDR3 comprises 15 residues. V lost 0 bases to trimming and J lost 5 bases; unmatched junction nucleotides: 1. The CDR3 sequence: CASSYSGTGDQPQHF. Here the CDR3 DNA reads TGTGCCAGCAGTTACTCTGGGACAGGGGATCAGCCCCAGCATTTT.